The sequence of this TCR beta chain was determined in a study of blood T cell repertoires in COVID-19. The CDR3 length is 14 residues. J gave up 9 bases and V 0 bases, and 8 bases lay outside the gene matches. Germline CDR1 MNHEY, CDR2 SMNVEV (reference sequence). In the source study's methods: Reference gene primer amplification gave estimated nucleated cell counts. The method was immunoSEQ multiplex PCR; TCRdb's version includes in-frame clones alone and lacks a portion of them. That table furnishes V, J and clone size, whereas the DNA furnished D and trimming. The sample holds about 110,000 clones, around three quarters seen once.

The sequenced material came from peripheral blood. The V call is TRBV27, the J call TRBJ2-7; 7 bases line up with TRBD2. The sequence was obtained from a human donor in a cohort sampled during active or convalescent COVID-19. As DNA, the CDR3 is TGTGCCAGCAGTTTATCCGGTCCTACGGGGGGGCAGTACTTC. It yields the protein CASSLSGPTGGQYF.